These 27 T cell receptor beta chains were sequenced from one sample in a study of tumor-infiltrating lymphocytes in primary liver carcinoma. RNA and DNA were co-extracted from approximately 20-30 mg of unsorted bulk tissue. Synthesis of TCR beta cDNA was carried out from 450 to 650 ng total RNA with a constant-region primer. It was through three nested multiplex PCR rounds of slightly modified ARM-PCR that TCR beta libraries arose. TRBV1-TRBV30 forward primers paired with a C-beta reverse primer drove the first two PCR rounds, approximately 11 cycles each. TCRdb independently ran MiXCR on the multiplex PCR reads; one entry per CDR3 protein. The sample carries 55,000 or so distinct CDR3 sequences, about three quarters recorded once. Sequencing was carried out using liver tumor tissue from sampling region 2. Regarding subset: tumor region T2, inferior pole. The receptors were sampled from a man aged 40-50 years with primary liver carcinoma and hepatitis B virus infection.

This clonotype has ten or more counts. A junction end diverges from the germline sequence, so it may reflect a read error. The V call is TRBV11-2, the J call TRBJ1-1; tentative D call: TRBD1 (6 bases). The germline V gene encodes CDR1 SGHAT and CDR2 FQNNGV. The CDR3 has 13 amino acids. CDR3 protein: CAGSLATGTEAFF. CDR3 nucleotide sequence: TGTGCCGGCAGCTTAGCTACCGGGACAGAAGCTTTCTTT. Filled out from reference TRBV11-2 and TRBJ1-1, the complete variable domain reads EAGVAQSPRYKIIEKRQSVAFWCNPISGHATLYWYQQILGQGPKLLIQFQNNGVVDDSQLPKDRFSAERLKGVDSTLKIQPAKLEDSAVYLCAGSLATGTEAFFGQGTRLTVV.

As regards this clonotype: A much larger clone lies one base from this, so it may be a read error. This CDR3 fails to terminate in the conserved phenylalanine or tryptophan, so it likely reflects a read error. The chain carries TRBV11-2 and TRBJ2-6; 8 bases are shared with TRBD1. Germline CDR1 SGHAT, CDR2 FQNNGV. The CDR3 sequence is 21 residues long. The CDR3 region is CASRMGRDRGISLSGANLLTS. Written as DNA, the CDR3 is TGTGCCAGCAGGATGGGGAGAGACAGGGGCATTTCCCTCTCTGGGGCCAACCTCCTGACTTCC.

Worth noting for this clonotype: Its ends do not fully match the called genes, so a read error is possible. The CDR3 region has the DNA TGTGCCAGCAGTTCGCGGACAGGGTCTAACTATGGCTATACCTTC. It translates to CASSSRTGSNYGYTF. The chain carries TRBV6-6 and TRBJ1-2, with 8 nucleotides matching TRBD1. The CDR3 is 15 residues long. Germline lookup yields CDR1 MNHNY and CDR2 SVGAGI (reference sequence).

As for this clonotype: The junction and the germline gene differ at one end; a read error may be behind it. The chain is built from TRBV12-3 or TRBV12-4 and TRBJ1-1; TRBD1 might be the D (6 bases). The CDR3 loop spans 15 amino acids. CDR3 DNA: TGTGCAAGCAGTTTCCGGAGGGGGTTAGGCACTGAAGCTTTCTTT. It codes for CASSFRRGLGTEAFF.

This clonotype appeared a few times. This sequence may be a read error, since a much larger clone differs from it by one base. V and J are TRBV7-9 and TRBJ1-1; 8 nucleotides match TRBD1. The CDR3 spans 14 residues. The V gene's germline CDR1 is SEHNR and CDR2 FQNEAQ (reference sequence). CDR3 protein: CTSSRGQVNTEAFF. The CDR3 DNA sequence: TGTACCAGCAGCCGGGGACAGGTGAACACTGAAGCTTTCTTT.

This clonotype was recorded many times. This chain joins TRBV6-2 or TRBV6-3 and TRBJ2-4; TRBD1 is a possible D gene (5 bases). The CDR3 sequence is 13 residues long. Germline lookup yields CDR1 MNHEY and CDR2 SVGEGT. Trimming stripped 5 bases from V and 5 bases from J, with 10 bases between. The CDR3 loop is CASSQGHENIQYF. The DNA for the CDR3 is TGTGCCAGCAGTCAAGGACACGAAAACATTCAGTACTTC.

This rearrangement joins TRBV12-3 or TRBV12-4 to TRBJ1-5; no definite D call. The CDR3 is 14 residues long. The CDR3 loop is CVSSLDEGNQPQHF. Here the CDR3 DNA reads TGTGTCAGTAGTTTAGATGAGGGCAATCAGCCCCAGCATTTT.

On this clonotype: A read error may account for a junction end that differs from germline. The chain links TRBV10-3 to TRBJ2-4, with D uncertain. Germline CDR1 ENHRY, CDR2 SYGVKD. This CDR3 contains 18 residues. The CDR3 loop reads CANSVSIGSLQAINIQYF. The DNA for the CDR3 is TGTGCCAACAGTGTGTCGATAGGGTCACTTCAAGCCATAAACATTCAGTACTTC.

About this clonotype itself: The junction shows a germline mismatch at one end, possibly a read error. The rearrangement joins TRBV6-2 or TRBV6-3 to TRBJ2-3, with 8 nucleotides matching TRBD2. CDR1 and CDR2 from the germline V gene are MNHEY and SVGEGT. The CDR3 contains 14 residues. The CDR3 DNA follows: TGTGTCAGCAGCTCTAAGCGGGAGCCAGATACGCAGTATTTT. This translates into CVSSSKREPDTQYF.

J is TRBJ2-1 and V is TRBV29-1; 11 bases agree with TRBD2. CDR1 is SQVTM, CDR2 ANQGSEA, per germline. V lost 8 bases and J lost 6; bases outside the gene matches: 6. The CDR3 is 13 amino acids. CDR3 coding DNA: TGCAGCAGGAGGACTAGCGGGTTCAATGAGCAGTTCTTC. It translates to CSRRTSGFNEQFF.

The table lists this clonotype with a count of one. Relative to the germline gene, one junction end is altered; a read error may explain this. This chain links TRBV4-2 with TRBJ2-1; D might be TRBD1 (5 bases). The CDR3 is 14 residues long. CDR1 LGHNA and CDR2 YNFKEQ come from the germline V gene. CDR3 in DNA: TGTGCCAACAGCCTAGGACACAGCGACAATGAGCAGCTCTTC. Residues: CANSLGHSDNEQLF.

The V call is TRBV11-2, the J call TRBJ2-6; 7 bases are a match to TRBD1. Germline CDR1 is SGHAT and CDR2 is FQNNGV. This CDR3 contains 20 residues. Trimming at V came to 4 bases and at J to 2 bases, leaving 17 bases not matched to a gene. The CDR3 here is CASSSVLGQEFETGANVLTF. CDR3 nucleotides: TGTGCCAGCAGCTCTGTTCTTGGACAGGAGTTCGAGACTGGGGCCAACGTCCTGACTTTC.

In its sample, this clonotype was seen once. At one boundary the junction diverges from the germline segment, which might be a read error. The chain uses TRBV28 and TRBJ2-1; TRBD2 agrees at 9 bases. The CDR3 spans 15 residues. CDR1 MDHEN and CDR2 SYDVKM come from the germline V gene. The CDR3 region is CASRNSGSSYNEQSF. CDR3 coding DNA: TGTGCCAGCAGAAATAGCGGGAGCTCCTACAATGAGCAGTCCTTC.

This clonotype is a singleton in its sample. A much larger clone lies a single base off, so this may be a read error. This chain links TRBV11-2 with TRBJ2-6; 8 bases match TRBD1. The V gene's germline CDR1 is SGHAT and CDR2 FQNNGV. CDR3 length equals 21 residues. CDR3 residues: CDSSMGGDRGISLSGANVLSF. The CDR3 nucleotides read TGTGACAGCAGCATGGGGGGAGACAGGGGCATTTCCCTCTCTGGGGCCAACGTCCTGTCTTTC.

Comment on this clonotype: A single base separates this from a much larger clone, so it may be a read error. This rearrangement joins TRBV29-1 to TRBJ2-7; TRBD1 is a possible D gene (5 bases). Germline V gene lookup returns CDR1 SQVTM and CDR2 ANQGSEA. The CDR3 loop spans 12 amino acids. Trimming removed 6 bases at V and 5 bases at J, with 14 bases between. CDR3 region: CSVLKGAHEQYF. The CDR3 DNA reads TGCAGCGTGCTGAAAGGGGCCCACGAGCAGTACTTC.

This clonotype was detected ten times or more. The rearrangement uses TRBV25-1 and TRBJ1-2; no firm D call. The CDR3 extends over 14 amino acids. V lost 4 bases to trimming and J lost 5 bases, with 14 bases between them. Per germline, CDR1 MGHDK and CDR2 SYGVNS. CDR3 sequence: CASSGGAGYYGYTF. For the CDR3, the DNA is TGTGCCAGCAGTGGTGGTGCGGGCTATTATGGCTACACCTTC.

About this clonotype itself: This may come from a read error, since a much larger clone is one base off. The chain joins TRBV11-2 to TRBJ2-1; D gene unclear. V shed 6 bases and J shed 12 bases, with 15 bases lying between them. The CDR3 covers 12 residues. CDR1 SGHAT and CDR2 FQNNGV come from the germline V gene. DNA for the CDR3: TGTGCCAGCAGTCCCAGTGGCGGTGGGCAGTTCTTC. Protein sequence: CASSPSGGGQFF.

To note about this clonotype: This sequence may be a read error, since a much larger clone differs from it by one base. The CDR3 does not close with the conserved phenylalanine or tryptophan, likely indicating a read error. The limits of the CDR3 on the DNA are not certain, so only TCRdb's listed CDR3 is given. The chain couples TRBV6-1 to TRBJ2-1. The CDR3 is 17 amino acids long, termini counted. CDR1 MNHNS and CDR2 SASEGT come from the germline V gene. The chain's CDR3 is CASSVGFLGLSYNEQSL.

This clonotype was seen at least ten times. V usage is TRBV28 and J usage is TRBJ2-7; D perhaps matches TRBD2 (6 bases). Germline V gene data show CDR1 as MDHEN and CDR2 as SYDVKM. The V gene lost 8 bases and the J gene lost 4 bases, with 21 bases spanning the gap. This CDR3 spans 15 amino acids. CDR3 protein: CASGGTDPNPYEQYF. CDR3 DNA: TGTGCCAGCGGAGGGACCGACCCAAACCCATACGAGCAGTACTTC.

This chain links TRBV6-5 with TRBJ1-5; the D gene is possibly TRBD1 (5 bases). The DNA end is more similar to TRBJ2-3, so the J call may be wrong. There are 11 residues in the CDR3. The germline V gene has CDR1 MNHEY and CDR2 SVGAGI. CDR3 sequence reads: CASSYGRAQYF. In nucleotides, the CDR3 is TGTGCCAGCAGTTACGGCAGGGCCCAGTATTTT.

The rearrangement joins TRBV5-1 to TRBJ2-3; 7 nucleotides match TRBD1. Germline loops: CDR1 SGHRS, CDR2 YFSETQ. The CDR3 runs to 15 residues. J gave up 5 bases and V 4 bases, and 10 bases lay outside the gene matches. CDR3 sequence reads: CASSLTGLAQDTQYF. The CDR3 bases are TGCGCCAGCAGCCTGACAGGGTTGGCGCAAGATACGCAGTATTTT.

The J gene is TRBJ2-3, the V gene TRBV6-1; the D call may be TRBD1 or TRBD2 (5 bases each). The V gene's germline CDR1 is MNHNS and CDR2 SASEGT. Trimming took 8 bases from V and 0 from J, leaving 15 bases between them. This CDR3 is built from 15 residues. This chain's CDR3 is CASSQRGGSTDTQYF. The CDR3 DNA reads TGTGCCAGCTCACAGAGGGGCGGGAGCACAGATACGCAGTATTTT.

The chain combines TRBV29-1 with TRBJ2-3; D perhaps matches TRBD1 (5 bases). Trimming left V 7 bases short and J 1 base short, with 15 bases between. Germline CDR1 reads SQVTM; CDR2 reads ANQGSEA. This CDR3 has 14 residues. The CDR3 DNA is TGCAGCGCGGAGTTCGGACAACGCACAGATACGCAGTATTTT. Translated, it gives CSAEFGQRTDTQYF.

In this sample, this clonotype turned up once. Given a much more abundant clone one base away, this may be a read error. CDR3 region: CANSPGTGYGTTDTQYF. CDR3 coding DNA: TGTGCCAACAGCCCCGGGACAGGGTATGGGACGACAGATACGCAGTATTTT. J is TRBJ2-3 and V is TRBV11-3; 9 nucleotides match TRBD1. Per germline, CDR1 SGHNT and CDR2 YENEEA. The CDR3 covers 17 residues.

Remarks on this clonotype: At one end, the junction sequence differs from germline, possibly due to a read error. This sequence joins TRBV10-1 and TRBJ2-7; TRBD2 might be the D (5 bases). This CDR3 spans 15 amino acids. Germline CDR1 reads WNHNN; CDR2 reads SYGVQD (reference sequence). The CDR3: CASSEIGLRRNERYF. DNA of the CDR3: TGCGCCAGCAGTGAGATCGGACTTAGAAGGAACGAGCGGTACTTC.

This clonotype was detected only once. The chain recombines TRBV5-1 with TRBJ2-2, with D hard to call. V was clipped by 3 bases and J by 8 bases, with 11 bases between them. This CDR3 is built from 13 residues. The germline CDR1 and CDR2 sequences are SGHRS and YFSETQ. CDR3 nucleotide sequence: TGCGCCAGCAGCTCAACAGTCACAGGGGAGCTGTTTTTT. It encodes CASSSTVTGELFF. Full variable domain (missing parts from reference TRBV5-1 and TRBJ2-2): KAGVTQTPRYLIKTRGQQVTLSCSPISGHRSVSWYQQTPGQGLQFLFEYFSETQRNKGNFPGRFSGRQFSNSRSEMNVSTLELGDSALYLCASSSTVTGELFFGEGSRLTVL.

The table lists this clonotype with many counts. The DNA for the CDR3 is TGTGCCAGCAGCTATCCCGGGACTGGCGGGACCAAAAACATTCAGTACTTC. It codes for CASSYPGTGGTKNIQYF. The genes are TRBV11-1 and TRBJ2-4, with D perhaps matching TRBD2 (6 bases). The CDR3 length is 17 residues. V was trimmed by 4 bases and J by 2 bases, leaving 18 bases between them. CDR1 is SGHAT, CDR2 FQDESV, per germline (reference sequence).